One and the same sample provided the 26 T cell receptor beta chains below, sequenced in a study of blood T cell repertoires in COVID-19. Sequencing used immunoSEQ multiplex PCR; TCRdb keeps in-frame clones, though not all of them. The profile shows under 200,000 clones, about 86% of them singletons. Material for sequencing was peripheral blood. The receptors were sampled from a man between 50 and 59 years old with active or convalescent COVID-19.

The chain couples TRBV4-1 to TRBJ1-2, with 7 bases matching TRBD1. This CDR3 is 15 amino acids long. Germline V gene lookup returns CDR1 MGHRA and CDR2 YSYEKL. V was clipped by 0 bases and J by 3 bases; unmatched bases: 4. This chain's CDR3 is CASSQDQGVDYGYTF. For the CDR3, the DNA is TGCGCCAGCAGCCAAGACCAGGGGGTCGACTATGGCTACACCTTC.

This clone appeared a few times. The chain carries TRBV11-1 and TRBJ2-1, with TRBD2 matching over 13 bases. The germline V gene has CDR1 SGHAT and CDR2 FQDESV (reference sequence). The length of the CDR3 is 14 residues. The V segment lost 7 bases and the J segment 6 bases; nucleotides outside the gene matches: 3. CDR3 residues: CASMGTSGVNEQFF. The CDR3 bases are TGTGCCAGCATGGGGACTAGCGGGGTCAATGAGCAGTTCTTC.

A word on this clone: At one end the junction does not follow the germline gene, possibly because of a read error. In DNA form, the CDR3 reads TGTGCCAGCAGTGAGCCCGGGACTAGCAACTTC. This codes for CASSEPGTSNF. The chain combines TRBV6-1 with TRBJ2-4, with 9 bases that match TRBD2. This CDR3 region has 11 residues. Per the germline V gene, CDR1 is MNHNS and CDR2 is SASEGT.

The genes are TRBV10-1 and TRBJ2-7; tentatively, D is TRBD2 (5 bases). Trimming shortened V by 8 bases and J by 3 bases, and 23 bases separated the two germline ends. From germline, CDR1 is WNHNN and CDR2 SYGVQD (reference sequence). This CDR3 region has 16 residues. In DNA, the CDR3 is TGCGCCAGCTATCGGGGAGCGGTAGTCATGGTCTACGAGCAGTACTTC. This translates into CASYRGAVVMVYEQYF.

The chain carries TRBV5-8 and TRBJ1-4; D possibly corresponds to TRBD1 (5 bases). The CDR3 consists of 16 residues. Per germline, CDR1 SGHTS and CDR2 YDEGEE. V lost 5 bases and J 0 bases, leaving 14 bases between the germline ends. DNA for the CDR3: TGTGCCAGCAGACAGAGAACAGGATCAACTAATGAAAAACTGTTTTTT. This gives the protein CASRQRTGSTNEKLFF.

V is TRBV6-5 and J is TRBJ2-7; perhaps TRBD1 as D (6 bases). This CDR3 spans 14 amino acids. Trimming shortened V by 4 bases and J by 4 bases, and 14 bases separated the two germline ends. Germline CDR1 and CDR2: MNHEY and SVGAGI. The CDR3, as DNA: TGTGCCAGCAGTTCTGAGCAGGGGTTGTACGAGCAGTACTTC. Encoded protein: CASSSEQGLYEQYF.

The V and J genes are TRBV19 and TRBJ1-2, with 7 bases identical to TRBD1. CDR3 length equals 15 residues. Germline V gene lookup returns CDR1 LNHDA and CDR2 SQIVND (reference sequence). V gave up 1 base and J gave up 8 bases; unmatched junction bases: 10. This chain's CDR3 is CASSIVRQGLLGYTF. DNA of the CDR3: TGTGCCAGTAGTATAGTGAGACAGGGTCTCTTGGGCTACACCTTC.

CDR3 loop: CASSLVLTPYGYTF. CDR3 DNA: TGTGCCAGCAGCTTAGTATTGACACCCTATGGCTACACCTTC. V usage is TRBV7-8 and J usage is TRBJ1-2; D call uncertain. Germline loops: CDR1 SGHVS, CDR2 FQNEAQ. The length of the CDR3 is 14 residues. Trimming stripped 1 base from V and 4 bases from J, with 10 bases between. The full variable domain, in which reference TRBV7-8 and TRBJ1-2 provide the parts outside the CDR3, is GAGVSQSPRYKVAKRGQDVALRCDPISGHVSLFWYQQALGQGPEFLTYFQNEAQLDKSGLPSDRFFAERPEGSVSTLKIQRTQQEDSAVYLCASSLVLTPYGYTFGSGTRLTVV.

The J gene is TRBJ1-6, the V gene TRBV21-1; the table gives TRBD1 as D, unverified against the DNA. TRBV21-1 is a known pseudogene. CDR3 length: 16 amino acids. For the CDR3, the DNA is TGTGCCAGCAGCGCCCGAGAGAACAGGTATAATTCACCCCTCCACTTT. It is translated as CASSARENRYNSPLHF.

The V and J genes are TRBV5-4 and TRBJ1-5, with no clear D. Between the trimmed V and J ends, which lost 3 bases and 3 bases, there was a span of 13 bases. This CDR3 has 15 amino acids. The germline gives CDR1 SGHNT, CDR2 YYREEE (reference sequence). The CDR3 protein is CASSSLPGSNQPQHF. CDR3 in DNA: TGTGCCAGCAGCTCCCTCCCGGGGTCCAATCAGCCCCAGCATTTT.

The rearrangement joins TRBV7-3 to TRBJ1-2, with D unclear. The CDR3 covers 17 residues. Trimming took off 0 bases at V and 6 bases at J, with 20 bases between the two ends. Germline V gene lookup returns CDR1 SGHTA and CDR2 FQGTGA. The CDR3 sequence is CASSLTGGLLGDDGYTF. The CDR3 region has the DNA TGTGCCAGCAGCTTAACGGGTGGACTATTGGGTGATGATGGCTACACCTTC.

The chain employs TRBV6-6 and TRBJ1-5; 8 nucleotides match TRBD1. The CDR3 consists of 14 residues. The ends lost 6 bases at V and 3 bases at J; junction bases unmatched: 4. Germline V CDR1 and CDR2: MNHNY, SVGAGI (reference sequence). This chain's CDR3 is CASSRTGNNQPQHF. The CDR3 bases are TGTGCCAGCAGCAGGACAGGGAACAATCAGCCCCAGCATTTT.

This clone was found once. The chain combines TRBV18 with TRBJ1-6; TRBD1 is a possible D gene (6 bases). The CDR3 contains 17 residues. Trimming took off 2 bases at V and 4 bases at J, with 15 bases between the two ends. Germline CDR1 KGHSH, CDR2 LQKENI. Written as DNA, the CDR3 is TGTGCCAGCTCACCAGAACAGGCAGGACAGTATAATTCACCCCTCCACTTT. Amino acids: CASSPEQAGQYNSPLHF.

The chain combines TRBV20-1 with TRBJ2-2; 10 nucleotides match TRBD2. The trim removed 3 bases at V and 0 bases at J, leaving 10 bases unmatched. The CDR3 covers 18 residues. Germline lookup yields CDR1 DFQATT and CDR2 SNEGSKA (reference sequence). CDR3 DNA: TGCAGTGCTAGTCGGGCTAGCGGGGGAAGAACGAACACCGGGGAGCTGTTTTTT. Amino acids: CSASRASGGRTNTGELFF.

The chain links TRBV19 to TRBJ1-1; the match to TRBD1 covers 8 bases. Germline-derived CDR1 and CDR2 are LNHDA and SQIVND (reference sequence). CDR3 size: 14 residues. The V segment lost 5 bases and the J segment 6 bases; nucleotides outside the gene matches: 8. CDR3 residues: CASSVDRGNAEAFF. The CDR3 nucleotides are TGTGCCAGTAGTGTCGACAGGGGTAACGCTGAAGCTTTCTTT.

This clone came up a few times. This chain's CDR3 is CASSLGQVNEKLFF. The CDR3, as DNA: TGTGCCAGCAGCTTAGGACAGGTTAATGAAAAACTGTTTTTT. V is TRBV7-6 and J is TRBJ1-4, with D possibly TRBD1 on 6 matching bases. The germline CDR1 and CDR2 sequences are SGHVS and FNYEAQ. This CDR3 region has 14 residues. The V gene lost 1 base and the J gene lost 4 bases, with 7 bases spanning the gap.

The gene calls are TRBV5-4 and TRBJ1-4; 7 nucleotides match TRBD1. The CDR3 is made up of 14 amino acids. Germline CDR1 is SGHNT and CDR2 is YYREEE (reference sequence). V shed 4 bases and J 5 bases; nucleotides not matched to a gene: 5. The CDR3 loop is CASSADRVNEKLFF. The CDR3 DNA follows: TGTGCCAGCAGCGCCGACAGGGTCAATGAAAAACTGTTTTTT.

This clone showed up just a few times. The same CDR3 also results from other DNA sequences found in this sample. The genes are TRBV5-4 and TRBJ1-3; a weak D match, TRBD1 (5 bases). Germline values: CDR1 SGHNT, CDR2 YYREEE (reference sequence). This CDR3 has 14 amino acids. V was clipped by 1 base and J by 0 bases, with 5 bases between them. The DNA for the CDR3 is TGTGCCAGCAGCTTGACAGGCTCTGGAAACACCATATATTTT. Translation gives CASSLTGSGNTIYF.

The chain combines TRBV24-1 with TRBJ1-2; D is ambiguous. Trimming removed 5 bases at V and 4 bases at J, with 10 bases between. The length of the CDR3 is 13 residues. Germline V gene data show CDR1 as KGHDR and CDR2 as SFDVKD. Here the CDR3 reads CATSARRGYGYTF. In DNA form, the CDR3 reads TGTGCCACCAGTGCCCGCCGGGGCTATGGCTACACCTTC.

A word on this clone: Different DNA sequences within this sample yield the same CDR3. The chain joins TRBV7-2 to TRBJ2-5, with a weak D call TRBD2 (6 bases). Per the germline V gene, CDR1 is SGHTA and CDR2 is FQGNSA. The CDR3 runs 14 residues. The V end lost 4 bases, the J end lost 4 bases, and 13 bases lay between the germline ends. CDR3 sequence reads: CASSSRDSLETQYF. The CDR3 nucleotides read TGTGCCAGCAGCTCCAGGGACTCCTTAGAGACCCAGTACTTC.

CDR3 sequence reads: CASSQDHRGTGELFF. CDR3 coding DNA: TGTGCCAGCAGCCAAGATCACAGGGGCACCGGGGAGCTGTTTTTT. The genes are TRBV3-1 (or the pseudogene TRBV3-2) and TRBJ2-2; 7 bases map to TRBD1. CDR3 size: 15 residues. The V gene end was trimmed by 0 bases and the J gene end by 4 bases; junction bases not matched to a gene: 2. Germline V lookup: CDR1 LGHDT, CDR2 YNNKEL (reference sequence).

The chain joins TRBV11-2 to TRBJ2-7; 14 nucleotides match TRBD2. V lost 0 bases to trimming and J lost 4 bases; unmatched junction nucleotides: 11. Germline values: CDR1 SGHAT, CDR2 FQNNGV. The CDR3 has 19 amino acids. The CDR3 coding sequence is TGTGCCAGCAGCTTAGAATCGGGGATCGGGACTAGCGGGAGTTACGAGCAGTACTTC. Its translation: CASSLESGIGTSGSYEQYF.

The rearrangement uses TRBV7-9 and TRBJ1-6; D unclear. Looked up from germline, CDR1 is SEHNR and CDR2 is FQNEAQ (reference sequence). Trimming shortened V by 1 base and J by 7 bases, and 5 bases separated the two germline ends. CDR3 length equals 13 residues. CDR3: CASSLVSNSPLHF. CDR3 DNA sequence: TGTGCCAGCAGCTTAGTGAGCAATTCACCCCTCCACTTT.

V is TRBV20-1 and J is TRBJ2-1, with 8 bases matching TRBD1. This CDR3 has 17 residues. The V gene's germline CDR1 is DFQATT and CDR2 SNEGSKA (reference sequence). The junction had 15 bases not matched to a gene; V was cut back by 3 bases and J by 5 bases. The CDR3 loop reads CSASPPTGVGTDNEQFF. The CDR3 DNA is TGCAGTGCTAGTCCTCCGACAGGGGTCGGAACTGACAATGAGCAGTTCTTC.

With respect to this clone: Other nucleotide sequences in the sample specify the same CDR3. The rearrangement links TRBV5-1 to TRBJ2-5, with D possibly matching TRBD1 (7 bases). CDR3 size: 14 residues. V lost 3 bases and J 4 bases, leaving 13 bases between the germline ends. Germline V gene sequence: CDR1 SGHRS, CDR2 YFSETQ. The chain's CDR3 is CASSSQGGGETQYF. CDR3 nucleotide sequence: TGCGCCAGCAGCTCGCAGGGGGGTGGAGAGACCCAGTACTTC.

The CDR3 here is CASSVDPLLDSPLHF. CDR3 nucleotides: TGTGCCAGCAGCGTAGACCCCTTGCTAGATTCACCCCTCCACTTT. This sequence joins TRBV9 and TRBJ1-6; D unclear. CDR1 and CDR2 (germline): SGDLS, YYNGEE. This CDR3 contains 15 residues. V shed 0 bases and J shed 8 bases, with 12 bases lying between them.